This T cell receptor (beta chain) is drawn from a study of blood T cell repertoires in COVID-19. Study details: Some COVID-19 samples were acute and others convalescent; all came from the United States, Italy and Spain. From T cells, B-cell-depleted T cells, or PBMCs came the material, which was cDNA or gDNA.

Germline trimming cut 3 bases from V and 7 bases from J; bases unmatched to any gene: 4. Germline CDR1 is SEHNR and CDR2 is FQNEAQ (reference sequence). The CDR3 is 13 residues long. The assay was immunoSEQ multiplex PCR, and TCRdb's table has in-frame clones only and misses some. The sample lists about 160,000 clones, roughly 80% seen once, with about 19% in the top ten. The sequenced sample was peripheral blood. This receptor was taken from an elderly woman with acute or convalescent COVID-19. The rearrangement links TRBV7-9 to TRBJ1-2, with 8 nucleotides matching TRBD1. The CDR3 loop reads CASSLTGAGGYTF. The CDR3 region has the DNA TGTGCCAGCAGCTTGACAGGGGCGGGTGGCTACACCTTC.